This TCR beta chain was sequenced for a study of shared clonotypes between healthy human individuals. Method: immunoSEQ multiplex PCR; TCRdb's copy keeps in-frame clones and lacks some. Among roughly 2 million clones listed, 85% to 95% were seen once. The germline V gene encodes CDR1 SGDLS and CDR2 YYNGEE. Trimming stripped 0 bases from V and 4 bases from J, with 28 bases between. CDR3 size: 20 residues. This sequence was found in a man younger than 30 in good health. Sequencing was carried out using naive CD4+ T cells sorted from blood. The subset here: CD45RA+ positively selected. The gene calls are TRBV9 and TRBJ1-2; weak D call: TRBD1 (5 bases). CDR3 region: CASSVGGGQGGPDLLYGYTF. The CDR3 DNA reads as TGTGCCAGCAGCGTAGGAGGAGGGCAGGGCGGCCCGGATCTCCTCTATGGCTACACCTTC.